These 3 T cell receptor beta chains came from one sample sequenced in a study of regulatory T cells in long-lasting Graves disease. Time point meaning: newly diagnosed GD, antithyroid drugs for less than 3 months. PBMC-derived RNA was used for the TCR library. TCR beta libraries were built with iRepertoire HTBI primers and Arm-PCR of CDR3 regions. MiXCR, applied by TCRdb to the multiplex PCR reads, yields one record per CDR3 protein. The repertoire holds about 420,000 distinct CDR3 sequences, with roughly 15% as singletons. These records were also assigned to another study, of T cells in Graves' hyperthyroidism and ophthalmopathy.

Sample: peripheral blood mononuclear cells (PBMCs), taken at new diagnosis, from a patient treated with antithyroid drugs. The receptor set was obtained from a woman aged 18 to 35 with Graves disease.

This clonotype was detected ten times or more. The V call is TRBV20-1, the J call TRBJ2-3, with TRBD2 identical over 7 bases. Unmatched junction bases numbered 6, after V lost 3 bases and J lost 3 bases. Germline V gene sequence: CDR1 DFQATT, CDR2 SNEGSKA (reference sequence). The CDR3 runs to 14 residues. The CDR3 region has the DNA TGCAGTGCTAGCGTAGGCGGGAGTACAGATACGCAGTATTTT. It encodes CSASVGGSTDTQYF.

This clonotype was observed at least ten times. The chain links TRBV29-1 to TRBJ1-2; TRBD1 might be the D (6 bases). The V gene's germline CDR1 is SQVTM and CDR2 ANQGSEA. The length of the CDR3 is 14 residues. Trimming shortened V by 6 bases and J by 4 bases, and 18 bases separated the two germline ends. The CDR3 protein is CSVYPGGQVYGYTF. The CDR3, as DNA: TGCAGCGTGTACCCTGGGGGGCAAGTCTATGGCTACACCTTC.

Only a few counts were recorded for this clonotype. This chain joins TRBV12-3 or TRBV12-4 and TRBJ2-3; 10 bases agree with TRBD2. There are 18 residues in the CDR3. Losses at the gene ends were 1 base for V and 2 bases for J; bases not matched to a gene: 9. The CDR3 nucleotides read TGTGCCAGCAGTTTAGAAGCGGCTAGCGGGGGTAACACAGATACGCAGTATTTT. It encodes CASSLEAASGGNTDTQYF.